The T cell receptor beta chain under discussion was sequenced for a study of blood T cell repertoires in COVID-19. Germline assignment: CDR1 MNHEY and CDR2 SVGEGT. With V trimmed by 6 bases and J by 6 bases, 12 bases remained unmatched. This CDR3 contains 16 residues. The repertoire was sequenced with immunoSEQ multiplex PCR; TCRdb's copy has only in-frame clones and lacks some. The profile shows 300,000 or so clones, around 89% of them singletons. Sequenced sample: peripheral blood. The chain joins TRBV6-2 or TRBV6-3 to TRBJ1-4, with 8 nucleotides matching TRBD1. The TCR comes from a man aged 18 to 29 who had recovered from COVID-19. The CDR3, as DNA: TGTGCCAGCAGCCGAAACACACAGGGGGATGATGAAAAACTGTTTTTT. Its translation: CASSRNTQGDDEKLFF.